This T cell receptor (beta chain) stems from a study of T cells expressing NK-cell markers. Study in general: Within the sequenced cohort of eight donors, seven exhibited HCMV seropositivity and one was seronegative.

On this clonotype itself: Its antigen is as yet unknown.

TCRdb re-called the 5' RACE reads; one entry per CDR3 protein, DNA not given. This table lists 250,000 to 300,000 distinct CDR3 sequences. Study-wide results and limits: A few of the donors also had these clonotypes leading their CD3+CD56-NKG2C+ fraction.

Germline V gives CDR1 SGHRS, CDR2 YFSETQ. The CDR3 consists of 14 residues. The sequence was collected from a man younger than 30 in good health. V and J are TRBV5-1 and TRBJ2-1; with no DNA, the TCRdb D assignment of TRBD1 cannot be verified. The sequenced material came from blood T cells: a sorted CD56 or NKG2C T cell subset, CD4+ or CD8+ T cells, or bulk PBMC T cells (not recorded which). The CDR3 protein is CASSPDGTDNEQFF.